This T cell receptor (beta chain) was found in a study of PD-1 blockade in classical Hodgkin lymphoma. General observations from the study: Whereas CD4+ TCR diversity had risen significantly by C4D1, CD8+ TCR diversity had not. Healthy donors were reported to have higher baseline TCR diversity than newly diagnosed patients.

Measured with immunoSEQ multiplex PCR; TCRdb has only the in-frame clones, and not every one. Of approximately 9,300 clones in the sample, just under 75% were seen once. This clone was counted only a few times. Its antigen is unidentified. Every patient relapsed after autologous stem cell transplantation, and brentuximab vedotin exposure varied. Purified CD4+ T cells were obtained from thawed PBMCs through magnetic negative selection. Classification of best responses gave complete response, partial response or progressive disease. This CDR3 spans 14 amino acids. Trimming at V came to 9 bases and at J to 6 bases, leaving 10 bases not matched to a gene. Germline loops: CDR1 ENHRY, CDR2 SYGVKD.

The chain links TRBV10-3 to TRBJ1-5, with 8 bases that match TRBD1. This TCR was recovered from a human donor with classical Hodgkin lymphoma. The specimen comprised CD4+ T cells from blood, sampled at baseline. The CDR3 sequence: CAIWGGQGAQPQHF. The DNA for the CDR3 is TGTGCCATTTGGGGGGGGCAGGGGGCTCAGCCCCAGCATTTT.